Each of the 10 T cell receptor beta chains below was sequenced from the same sample in a study of T-cell reconstitution after alpha-beta-depleted transplantation in children. Unique molecular identifiers were built into the TCRbeta library. Each CDR3 protein gets one entry after TCRdb re-called the PCR reads with MiXCR. In the table there are under 300,000 distinct CDR3 sequences, around a tenth of which are singletons. The sample in question was peripheral blood, obtained 180 days after TCRalphabeta/CD19-depleted stem cell transplant. Receptors were obtained from a male patient aged 2 to 9 who had a stem cell transplant for chronic granulomatous disease, so the T cells may come from the graft donor.

Many counts were recorded for this clonotype. J is TRBJ2-3 and V is TRBV10-3; D assignment may be TRBD1 or TRBD2 (5 bases each). The germline V gene has CDR1 ENHRY and CDR2 SYGVKD. Trimming shortened V by 4 bases and J by 2 bases, and 13 bases separated the two germline ends. CDR3 length equals 15 residues. The CDR3 region has the DNA TGTGCCATCAGTGCCCAGGGAGTAGCCACAGATACGCAGTATTTT. It codes for CAISAQGVATDTQYF.

This clonotype occurred many times. The chain combines TRBV20-1 with TRBJ2-1; D unresolved. V was trimmed by 6 bases and J by 1 base, leaving 16 bases between them. In germline, CDR1 is DFQATT, CDR2 SNEGSKA (reference sequence). The CDR3 runs to 15 residues. CDR3 DNA sequence: TGCAGTGCGAACCCCCGGGCAGGATCCTACAATGAGCAGTTCTTC. Its translation is CSANPRAGSYNEQFF.

This clonotype was detected many times. The chain has TRBV7-2 and TRBJ2-5; possible D gene TRBD1, 6 bases. V gave up 1 base and J gave up 4 bases, with 16 bases separating them. The CDR3 runs 16 residues. Germline V gene data show CDR1 as SGHTA and CDR2 as FQGNSA. The CDR3 spells CASSLVSRGFGETQYF. The CDR3 DNA sequence: TGTGCCAGCAGCTTAGTGTCTAGGGGGTTCGGAGAGACCCAGTACTTC.

In its sample, this clonotype was seen many times. This chain links TRBV7-2 with TRBJ2-7; TRBD1 matches 10 bases. This CDR3 is built from 16 residues. Per germline, CDR1 SGHTA and CDR2 FQGNSA. Trimming removed 4 bases from V and 2 bases from J; junction bases left unmatched: 8. CDR3: CASSSATGTGAYEQYF. The CDR3 region has the DNA TGTGCCAGCAGCTCCGCTACCGGGACAGGGGCCTACGAGCAGTACTTC.

This clonotype was observed at least ten times. The chain recombines TRBV5-5 with TRBJ2-5; no definite D call. The CDR3 contains 14 residues. Trimming removed 2 bases at V and 5 bases at J, with 13 bases between. Germline CDR1 is SGHKS and CDR2 is YYEKEE (reference sequence). The CDR3 bases are TGTGCCAGCAGCTTTCCCGTGGCTGGGGAGACCCAGTACTTC. It translates to CASSFPVAGETQYF.

This clonotype showed up many times. The gene calls are TRBV12-3 or TRBV12-4 and TRBJ2-2, with D uncertain. The V end was cut by 1 base, the J end by 6 bases, with 6 bases between. The CDR3 is made up of 13 amino acids. The CDR3 loop reads CASSLGLSGELFF. DNA of the CDR3: TGTGCCAGCAGTTTAGGGCTCTCCGGGGAGCTGTTTTTT.

This clonotype came up many times. This chain joins TRBV12-3 or TRBV12-4 and TRBJ2-7; D is ambiguous. This CDR3 spans 14 amino acids. V was shortened by 6 bases and J by 7 bases, with 19 bases between the two germline ends. DNA of the CDR3: TGTGCCAGCAGAAAGGACCGACCTCCTCGGGAGCAGTACTTC. Translated: CASRKDRPPREQYF.

V is TRBV20-1 and J is TRBJ2-5, with TRBD2 matching 9 bases. CDR1 DFQATT and CDR2 SNEGSKA come from the germline V gene (reference sequence). CDR3 length: 16 residues. J lost 6 bases, V lost 5 bases, and 16 bases had no gene match. The CDR3 loop is CSAAVGVAGVRKTQYF. In nucleotides, the CDR3 is TGCAGTGCTGCGGTCGGGGTAGCGGGGGTACGAAAGACCCAGTACTTC.

This clonotype showed up many times. The gene calls are TRBV24-1 and TRBJ2-7, with a weak D call TRBD1 (5 bases). Trimming shortened V by 5 bases and J by 2 bases, and 12 bases separated the two germline ends. The V gene's germline CDR1 is KGHDR and CDR2 SFDVKD. This CDR3 is built from 14 residues. The CDR3 bases are TGTGCCACCAGTGGGGGCCCCCCAACCTACGAGCAGTACTTC. Translating gives CATSGGPPTYEQYF.

The rearrangement links TRBV9 to TRBJ2-5, with 9 bases identical to TRBD1. Germline CDR1 and CDR2: SGDLS and YYNGEE. The CDR3 spans 15 residues. The junction had 6 bases not matched to a gene; V was cut back by 4 bases and J by 2 bases. CDR3 nucleotide sequence: TGTGCCAGCAGCACAAGGACAGGGGCACAAGAGACCCAGTACTTC. Protein product: CASSTRTGAQETQYF.